This TCR beta chain was retrieved from a study of OX40 agonist ivuxolimab in advanced cancers. Across the whole study: A diagnosis of hepatocellular carcinoma, melanoma, renal cell or head and neck cancer was present in dose-escalation patients.

Measured with immunoSEQ multiplex PCR; TCRdb has only the in-frame clones, and not every one. The sample consists of under 25,000 clones, 84% of them appearing once. This clone has a handful of counts. The antigen remains undetermined. Study-wide findings and caveats: Antigen targets of the expanded peripheral T cells went undetermined.

This TCR came from an adult with an advanced solid tumor such as melanoma, head and neck, liver or kidney cancer. Material: CD4+ or CD8+ T cells sorted from blood, obtained in a trial of the OX40 agonist ivuxolimab.

Written as DNA, the CDR3 is TGTGCCAGCAGATCGGAGGACGGTACCTACAATGAGCAGTTCTTC. It is translated as CASRSEDGTYNEQFF. This chain joins TRBV27 and TRBJ2-1, with D possibly being TRBD2 (5 bases). The germline gives CDR1 MNHEY, CDR2 SMNVEV (reference sequence). There are 15 residues in the CDR3. Trimming pared 6 bases from V and 2 bases from J, leaving 14 bases between.